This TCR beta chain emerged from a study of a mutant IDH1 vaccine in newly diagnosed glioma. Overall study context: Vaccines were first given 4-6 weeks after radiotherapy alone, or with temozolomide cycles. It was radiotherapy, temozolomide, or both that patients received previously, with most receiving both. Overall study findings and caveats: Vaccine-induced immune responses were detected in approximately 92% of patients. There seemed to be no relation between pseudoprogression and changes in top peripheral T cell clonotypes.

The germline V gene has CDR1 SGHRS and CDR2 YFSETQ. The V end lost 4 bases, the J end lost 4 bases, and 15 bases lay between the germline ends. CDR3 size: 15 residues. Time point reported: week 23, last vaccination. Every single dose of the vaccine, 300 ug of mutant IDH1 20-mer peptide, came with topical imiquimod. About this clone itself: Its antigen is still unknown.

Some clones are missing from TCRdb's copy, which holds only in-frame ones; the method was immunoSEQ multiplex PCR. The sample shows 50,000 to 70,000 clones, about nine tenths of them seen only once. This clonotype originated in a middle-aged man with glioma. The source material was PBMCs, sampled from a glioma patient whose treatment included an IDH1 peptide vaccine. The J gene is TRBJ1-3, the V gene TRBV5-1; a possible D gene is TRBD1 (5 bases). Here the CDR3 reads CASSADRIYGNTIYF. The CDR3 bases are TGCGCCAGCAGCGCTGACAGAATCTACGGAAACACCATATATTTT.